This T cell receptor (beta chain) comes out of a study of vaccination and CD4 T cells after COVID-19. Turning to the study itself: Post-COVID draws followed diagnosis by a median roughly 93 days (range 35 to 161).

The CDR3 is made up of 14 amino acids. Deletions cut 4 bases from V and 6 bases from J, with 13 bases between. Germline lookup yields CDR1 MNHNS and CDR2 SASEGT. A remark on this clonotype: Antigen: not known.

Documented treatment: roughly 10-day PBMC culture with coronavirus spike peptide pools or control peptides (ViraFEST assay). The Oncomine TCR Beta short-read assay generated sequence data from the DNA of cultured CD4+ T cells. MiXCR was run by TCRdb on the PCR reads, yielding one entry per CDR3 protein. This table has 4,000 to 4,500 distinct CDR3 sequences, 20% appearing once. The rearrangement joins TRBV6-1 to TRBJ1-5, with D tentatively TRBD1 (5 bases). Sequencing used CD4+ T cells from blood, cultured in vitro. The sequence was collected from a human donor who had recovered from COVID-19. The CDR3: CASSGGGVGQPQHF. The DNA for the CDR3 is TGTGCCAGCAGTGGCGGGGGAGTTGGTCAGCCCCAGCATTTT.